This T cell receptor (beta chain) was observed in a study of PD-1 blockade in classical Hodgkin lymphoma. Study results and caveats: When nivolumab was started under 1 year after ASCT, patients were excluded.

As to this clone: Its antigen is not known.

This CDR3 contains 13 residues. V was shortened by 1 base and J by 7 bases, with 9 bases between the two germline ends. Germline V gene data show CDR1 as SGDLS and CDR2 as YYNGEE. Some clones are missing from TCRdb's copy, which holds only in-frame ones; the method was immunoSEQ multiplex PCR. The sample consists of roughly 20,000 clones, 85% to 90% of them appearing once. The time point is: cycle 4 day 1 (C4D1), after 6 weeks of nivolumab. Relapse was seen in all patients after autologous stem cell transplantation, and brentuximab vedotin exposure was variable. Complete response, partial response or progressive disease was each patient's best response.

The receptor comes from a human donor with classical Hodgkin lymphoma. The sequencing here drew on peripheral blood mononuclear cells (PBMCs), taken before the fourth cycle of nivolumab. The chain links TRBV9 to TRBJ2-1; the D gene is possibly TRBD2 (5 bases). CDR3 sequence: CASSVRGGNEQFF. CDR3 nucleotide sequence: TGTGCCAGCAGCGTACGTGGCGGGAATGAGCAGTTCTTC. Supplemented by reference TRBV9 and TRBJ2-1, the full variable domain reads DSGVTQTPKHLITATGQRVTLRCSPRSGDLSVYWYQQSLDQGLQFLIQYYNGEERAKGNILERFSAQQFPDLHSELNLSSLELGDSALYFCASSVRGGNEQFFGPGTRLTVL.